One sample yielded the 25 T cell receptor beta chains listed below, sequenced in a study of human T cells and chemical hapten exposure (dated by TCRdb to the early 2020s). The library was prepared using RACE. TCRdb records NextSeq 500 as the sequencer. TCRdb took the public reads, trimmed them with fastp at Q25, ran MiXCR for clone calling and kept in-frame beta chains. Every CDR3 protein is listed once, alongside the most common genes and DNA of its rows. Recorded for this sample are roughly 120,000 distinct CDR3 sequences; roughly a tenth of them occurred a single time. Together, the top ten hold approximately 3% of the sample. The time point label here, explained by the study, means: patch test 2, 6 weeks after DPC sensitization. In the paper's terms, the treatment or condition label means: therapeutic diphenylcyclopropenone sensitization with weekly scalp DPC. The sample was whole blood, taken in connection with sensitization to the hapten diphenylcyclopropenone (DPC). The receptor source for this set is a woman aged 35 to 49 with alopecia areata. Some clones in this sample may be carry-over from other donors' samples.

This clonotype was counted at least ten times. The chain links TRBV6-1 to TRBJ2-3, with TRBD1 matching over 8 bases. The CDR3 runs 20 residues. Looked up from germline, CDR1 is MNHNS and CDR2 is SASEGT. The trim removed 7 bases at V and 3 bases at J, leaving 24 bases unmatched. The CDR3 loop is CASTSPRGRTSRPRTDTQYF. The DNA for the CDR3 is TGTGCCAGCACCTCCCCCAGGGGGCGTACAAGCCGACCAAGGACAGATACGCAGTATTTT.

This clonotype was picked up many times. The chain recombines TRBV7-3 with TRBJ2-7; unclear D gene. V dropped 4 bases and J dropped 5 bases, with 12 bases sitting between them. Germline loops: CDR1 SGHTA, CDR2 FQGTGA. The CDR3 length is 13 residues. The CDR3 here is CASSSPNGNEQYF. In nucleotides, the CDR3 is TGTGCCAGCAGCTCCCCCAATGGAAACGAGCAGTACTTC.

The CDR3 region is CASSDGTGPYEQYF. In DNA, the CDR3 is TGCGCCAGCAGCGACGGAACGGGCCCCTACGAGCAGTACTTC. The chain carries TRBV5-1 and TRBJ2-7; no reliable D call. With 4 bases removed from V and 2 bases from J, the gap between germline ends came to 13 bases. Germline CDR1 is SGHRS and CDR2 is YFSETQ. The CDR3 contains 14 residues.

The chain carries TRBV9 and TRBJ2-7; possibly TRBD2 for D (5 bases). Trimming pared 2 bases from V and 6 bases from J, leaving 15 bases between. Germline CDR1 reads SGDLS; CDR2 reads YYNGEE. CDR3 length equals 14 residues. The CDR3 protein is CASSVGLLPREQYF. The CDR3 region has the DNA TGTGCCAGCAGCGTCGGACTCCTGCCTCGCGAGCAGTACTTC.

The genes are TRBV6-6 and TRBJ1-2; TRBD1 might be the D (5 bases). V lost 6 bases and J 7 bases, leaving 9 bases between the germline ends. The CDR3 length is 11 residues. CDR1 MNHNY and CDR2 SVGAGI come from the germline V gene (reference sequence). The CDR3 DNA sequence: TGTGCCAGCAGACGACAGTTTGGCTACACCTTC. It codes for CASRRQFGYTF.

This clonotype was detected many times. The CDR3 reads CAIGYRQGKAGYTF. CDR3 nucleotide sequence: TGTGCCATTGGGTATCGACAGGGAAAGGCTGGCTACACCTTC. This chain uses TRBV28 with TRBJ1-2, with 7 bases that match TRBD1. Looked up from germline, CDR1 is MDHEN and CDR2 is SYDVKM. V gave up 10 bases and J gave up 7 bases; unmatched junction bases: 15. This CDR3 region has 14 residues.

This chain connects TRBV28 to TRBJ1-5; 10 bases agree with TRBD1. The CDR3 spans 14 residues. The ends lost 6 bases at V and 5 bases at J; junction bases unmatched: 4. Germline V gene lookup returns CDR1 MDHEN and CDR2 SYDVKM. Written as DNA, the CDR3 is TGTGCCAGCAGCCTTGGACAGGGGGATCAGCCCCAGCATTTT. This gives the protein CASSLGQGDQPQHF.

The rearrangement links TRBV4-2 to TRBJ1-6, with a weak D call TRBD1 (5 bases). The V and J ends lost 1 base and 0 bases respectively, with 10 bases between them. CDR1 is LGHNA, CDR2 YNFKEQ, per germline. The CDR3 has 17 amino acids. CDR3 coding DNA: TGTGCCAGCAGCCAAGTTGGGGCTAGCTCCTATAATTCACCCCTCCACTTT. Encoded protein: CASSQVGASSYNSPLHF.

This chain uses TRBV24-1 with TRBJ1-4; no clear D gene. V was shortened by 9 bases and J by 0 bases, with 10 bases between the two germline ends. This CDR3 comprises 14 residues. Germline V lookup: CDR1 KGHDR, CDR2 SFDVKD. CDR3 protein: CATGDKSTNEKLFF. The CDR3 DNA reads TGTGCCACCGGAGACAAATCAACTAATGAAAAACTGTTTTTT.

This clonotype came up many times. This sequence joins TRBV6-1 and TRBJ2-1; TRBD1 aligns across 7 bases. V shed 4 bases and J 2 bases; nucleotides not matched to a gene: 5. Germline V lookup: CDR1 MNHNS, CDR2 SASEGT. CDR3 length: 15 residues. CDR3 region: CASSGGQSPYNEQFF. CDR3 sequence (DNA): TGTGCCAGCAGTGGGGGACAGAGTCCCTACAATGAGCAGTTCTTC.

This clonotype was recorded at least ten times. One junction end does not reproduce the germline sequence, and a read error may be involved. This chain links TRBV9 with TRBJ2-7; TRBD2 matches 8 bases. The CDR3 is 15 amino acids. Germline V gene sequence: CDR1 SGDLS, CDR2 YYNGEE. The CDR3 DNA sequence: TGTGCCAGCAGCGTATCCGAACTAGCGGTTGCCGAGCTGTACTTC. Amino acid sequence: CASSVSELAVAELYF.

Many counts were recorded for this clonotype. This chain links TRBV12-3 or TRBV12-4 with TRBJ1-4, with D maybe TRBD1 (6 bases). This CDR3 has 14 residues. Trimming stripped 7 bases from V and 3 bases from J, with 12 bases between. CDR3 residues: CASTPGAPNEKLFF. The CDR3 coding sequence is TGTGCCAGCACCCCAGGGGCACCTAATGAAAAACTGTTTTTT.

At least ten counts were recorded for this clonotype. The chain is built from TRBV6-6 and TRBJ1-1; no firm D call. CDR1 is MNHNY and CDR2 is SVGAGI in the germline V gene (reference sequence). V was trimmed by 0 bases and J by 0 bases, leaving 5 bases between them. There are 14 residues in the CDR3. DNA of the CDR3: TGTGCCAGCAGTTACTCTCCCGTGAACACTGAAGCTTTCTTT. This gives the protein CASSYSPVNTEAFF.

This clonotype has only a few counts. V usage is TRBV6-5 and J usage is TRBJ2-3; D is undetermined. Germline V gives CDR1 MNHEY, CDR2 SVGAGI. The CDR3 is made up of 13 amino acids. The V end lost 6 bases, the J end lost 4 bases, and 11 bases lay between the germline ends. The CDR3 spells CASSPSGADTQYF. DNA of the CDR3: TGTGCCAGCAGCCCCTCGGGCGCAGATACGCAGTATTTT.

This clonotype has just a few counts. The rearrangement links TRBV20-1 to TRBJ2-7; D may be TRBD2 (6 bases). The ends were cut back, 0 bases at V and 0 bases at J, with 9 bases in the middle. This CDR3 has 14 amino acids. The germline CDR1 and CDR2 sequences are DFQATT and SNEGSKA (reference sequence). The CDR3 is CSARDAGNSYEQYF. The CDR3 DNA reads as TGCAGTGCTAGAGACGCGGGAAACTCCTACGAGCAGTACTTC.

For the CDR3, the DNA is TGTGCCACCAGTGAACAGGGTGGAACCGGGGAGCTGTTTTTT. Its protein is CATSEQGGTGELFF. V and J are TRBV24-1 and TRBJ2-2, with D perhaps matching TRBD1 (6 bases). This CDR3 spans 14 amino acids. CDR1 and CDR2 from the germline V gene are KGHDR and SFDVKD. Trimming took off 4 bases at V and 5 bases at J, with 10 bases between the two ends.

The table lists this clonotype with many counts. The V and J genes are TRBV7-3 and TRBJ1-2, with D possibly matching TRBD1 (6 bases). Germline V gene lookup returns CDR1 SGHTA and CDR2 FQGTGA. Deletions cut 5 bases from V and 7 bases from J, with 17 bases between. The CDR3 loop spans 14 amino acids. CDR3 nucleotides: TGTGCCAGCAGCGCACGACACTCAGGGGCTGGCTACACCTTC. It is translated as CASSARHSGAGYTF.

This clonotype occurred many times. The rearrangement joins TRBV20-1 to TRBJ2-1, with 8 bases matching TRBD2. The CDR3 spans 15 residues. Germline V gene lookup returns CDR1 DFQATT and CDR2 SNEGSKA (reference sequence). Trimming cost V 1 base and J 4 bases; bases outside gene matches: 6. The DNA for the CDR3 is TGCAGTGCTAGAGTTCCGGGGGGGCCGTACAATGAGCAGTTCTTC. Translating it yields CSARVPGGPYNEQFF.

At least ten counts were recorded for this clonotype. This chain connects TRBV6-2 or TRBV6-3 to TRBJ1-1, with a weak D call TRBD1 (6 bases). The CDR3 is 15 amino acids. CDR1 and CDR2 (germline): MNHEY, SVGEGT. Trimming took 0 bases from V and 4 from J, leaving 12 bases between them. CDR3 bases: TGTGCCAGCAGTTACTCCGGGGGGCGCCTCACTGAAGCTTTCTTT. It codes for CASSYSGGRLTEAFF.

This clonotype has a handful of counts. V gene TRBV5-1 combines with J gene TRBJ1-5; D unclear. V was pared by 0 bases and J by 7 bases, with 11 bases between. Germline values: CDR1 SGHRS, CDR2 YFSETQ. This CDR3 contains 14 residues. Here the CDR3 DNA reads TGCGCCAGCAGCTTGGACCCCACGGGACAGCCCCAGCATTTT. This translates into CASSLDPTGQPQHF.

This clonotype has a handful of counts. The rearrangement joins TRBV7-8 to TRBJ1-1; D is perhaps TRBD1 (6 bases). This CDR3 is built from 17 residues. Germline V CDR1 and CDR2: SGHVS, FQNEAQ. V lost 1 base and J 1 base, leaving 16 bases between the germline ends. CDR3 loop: CASSLVGTPEGNTEAFF. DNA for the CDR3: TGTGCCAGCAGCTTAGTTGGGACACCCGAGGGGAACACTGAAGCTTTCTTT. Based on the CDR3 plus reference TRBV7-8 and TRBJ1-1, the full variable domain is GAGVSQSPRYKVAKRGQDVALRCDPISGHVSLFWYQQALGQGPEFLTYFQNEAQLDKSGLPSDRFFAERPEGSVSTLKIQRTQQEDSAVYLCASSLVGTPEGNTEAFFGQGTRLTVV.

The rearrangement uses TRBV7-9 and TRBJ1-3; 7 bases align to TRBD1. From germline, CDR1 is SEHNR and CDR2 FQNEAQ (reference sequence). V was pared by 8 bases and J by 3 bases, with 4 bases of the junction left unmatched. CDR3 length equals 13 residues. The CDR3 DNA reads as TGTGCCAGCGATTGGGACAGTGGAAACACCATATATTTT. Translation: CASDWDSGNTIYF.

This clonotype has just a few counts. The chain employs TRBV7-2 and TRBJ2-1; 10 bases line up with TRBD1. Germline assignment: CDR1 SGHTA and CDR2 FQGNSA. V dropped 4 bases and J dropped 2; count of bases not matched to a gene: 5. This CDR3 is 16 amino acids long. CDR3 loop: CASSSRQGATYNEQFF. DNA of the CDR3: TGTGCCAGCAGCTCCAGACAGGGGGCCACCTACAATGAGCAGTTCTTC.

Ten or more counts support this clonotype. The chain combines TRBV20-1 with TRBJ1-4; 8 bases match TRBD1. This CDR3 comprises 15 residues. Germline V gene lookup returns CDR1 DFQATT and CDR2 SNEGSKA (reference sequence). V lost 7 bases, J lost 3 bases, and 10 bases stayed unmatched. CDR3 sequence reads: CSVHTPGQANEKLFF. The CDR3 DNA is TGCAGTGTCCATACCCCGGGACAGGCTAATGAAAAACTGTTTTTT.

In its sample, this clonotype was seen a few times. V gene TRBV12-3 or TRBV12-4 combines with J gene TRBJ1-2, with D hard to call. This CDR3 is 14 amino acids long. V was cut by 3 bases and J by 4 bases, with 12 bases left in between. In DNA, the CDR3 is TGTGCCAGCAGTTTTAACGAAAAGACCTATGGCTACACCTTC. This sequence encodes CASSFNEKTYGYTF.